The rows below give T cell receptor beta chains drawn from one sample of a study of blood T cells in healthy people across ages. TCRdb ran MiXCR on the 5' RACE reads and lists one entry per CDR3 protein. Among approximately 850,000 distinct CDR3 sequences listed, more than 45% were seen once. The sequencing sample was made of blood. These receptors came from a man aged 30 to 45 in good health. CDR3s leave out the opening cysteine and the closing phenylalanine or tryptophan.

V: TRBV7-2; J: TRBJ2-1; CDR3: ASSFRGTQETQF
V: TRBV4-3; J: TRBJ2-1; CDR3: ASSQDPAGYNEQF
V: TRBV2; J: TRBJ1-1; CDR3: ATTFRGGNTEAF
V: TRBV10-3; J: TRBJ2-3; CDR3: AISVSAESTDTQY
V: TRBV5-6; J: TRBJ2-5; CDR3: ASSPTGTESETQY
V: TRBV25-1; J: TRBJ2-3; CDR3: ASSEWVGENIDTQY
V: TRBV12-3/TRBV12-4; J: TRBJ1-5; CDR3: ASSLAGMLGGQPQH
V: TRBV7-9; J: -; CDR3: ASSSSLDSGYEQY
V: TRBV28; J: TRBJ2-5; CDR3: ASKKLAGVRETQY
V: TRBV11-2; J: TRBJ2-4; CDR3: ASSLGYIQY
V: TRBV6-2/TRBV6-3; J: TRBJ2-5; CDR3: ASSYPGLAGGPMFETQY